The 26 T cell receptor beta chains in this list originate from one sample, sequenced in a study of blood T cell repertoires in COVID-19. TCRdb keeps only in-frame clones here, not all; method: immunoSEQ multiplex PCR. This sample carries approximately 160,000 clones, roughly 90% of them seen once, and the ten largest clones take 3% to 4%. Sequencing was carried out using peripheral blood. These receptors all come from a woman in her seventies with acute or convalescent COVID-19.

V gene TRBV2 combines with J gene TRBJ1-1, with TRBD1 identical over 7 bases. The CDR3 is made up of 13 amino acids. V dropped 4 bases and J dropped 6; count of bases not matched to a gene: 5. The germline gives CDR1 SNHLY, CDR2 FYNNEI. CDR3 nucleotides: TGTGCCAGCAGTGGACAGGGAATGGCTGAAGCTTTCTTT. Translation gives CASSGQGMAEAFF.

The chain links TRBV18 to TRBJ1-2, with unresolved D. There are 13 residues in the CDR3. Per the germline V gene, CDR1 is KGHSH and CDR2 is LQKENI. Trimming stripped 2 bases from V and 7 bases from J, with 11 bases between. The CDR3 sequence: CASSPSGESGYTF. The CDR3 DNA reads TGTGCCAGCTCACCAAGCGGGGAATCTGGCTACACCTTC.

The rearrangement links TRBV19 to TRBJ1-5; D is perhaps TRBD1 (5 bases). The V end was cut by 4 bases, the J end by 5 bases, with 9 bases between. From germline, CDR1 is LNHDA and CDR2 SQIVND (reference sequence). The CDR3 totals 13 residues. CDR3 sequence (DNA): TGTGCCAGTAGTACACAACAGGATCAGCCCCAGCATTTT. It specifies CASSTQQDQPQHF.

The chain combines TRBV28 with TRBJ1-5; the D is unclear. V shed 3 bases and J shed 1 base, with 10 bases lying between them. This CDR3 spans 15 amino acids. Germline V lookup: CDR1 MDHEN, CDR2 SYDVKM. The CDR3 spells CASSFVSPSNQPQHF. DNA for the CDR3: TGTGCCAGCAGTTTCGTCAGTCCGAGCAATCAGCCCCAGCATTTT.

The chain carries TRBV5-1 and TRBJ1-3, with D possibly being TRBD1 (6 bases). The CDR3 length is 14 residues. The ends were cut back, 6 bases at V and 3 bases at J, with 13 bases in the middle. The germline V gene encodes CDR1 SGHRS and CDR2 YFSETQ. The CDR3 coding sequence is TGCGCCAGCATGCTACAGGGTTTTGGAAACACCATATATTTT. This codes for CASMLQGFGNTIYF.

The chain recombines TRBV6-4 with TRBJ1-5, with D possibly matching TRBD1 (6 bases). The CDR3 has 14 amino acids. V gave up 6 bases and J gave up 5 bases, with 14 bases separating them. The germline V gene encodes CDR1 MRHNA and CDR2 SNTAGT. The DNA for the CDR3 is TGTGCCAGCAGCCCCATTCAGGGGTATCAGCCCCAGCATTTT. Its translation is CASSPIQGYQPQHF.

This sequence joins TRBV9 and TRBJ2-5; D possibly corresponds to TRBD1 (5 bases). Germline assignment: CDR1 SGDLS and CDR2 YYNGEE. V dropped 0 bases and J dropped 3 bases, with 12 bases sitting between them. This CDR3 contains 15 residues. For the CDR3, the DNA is TGTGCCAGCAGCGTAGGTCTAGGCAGGGAAGAGACCCAGTACTTC. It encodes CASSVGLGREETQYF.

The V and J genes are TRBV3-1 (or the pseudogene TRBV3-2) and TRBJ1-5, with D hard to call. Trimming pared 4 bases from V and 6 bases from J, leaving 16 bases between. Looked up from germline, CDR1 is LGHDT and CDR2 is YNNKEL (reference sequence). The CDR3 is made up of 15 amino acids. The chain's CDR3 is CASSPFSVLGQPQHF. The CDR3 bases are TGTGCCAGCAGCCCCTTTTCAGTACTAGGTCAGCCCCAGCATTTT.

The DNA of the CDR3 is TGTGCCAGCAGCCTGACAGGTTACGGGGAGACCCAGTACTTC. Its protein is CASSLTGYGETQYF. V usage is TRBV7-9 and J usage is TRBJ2-5, with a weak D call TRBD1 (6 bases). Trimming removed 5 bases from V and 5 bases from J, with 15 bases in between. The germline CDR1 and CDR2 sequences are SEHNR and FQNEAQ (reference sequence). The CDR3 has 14 residues.

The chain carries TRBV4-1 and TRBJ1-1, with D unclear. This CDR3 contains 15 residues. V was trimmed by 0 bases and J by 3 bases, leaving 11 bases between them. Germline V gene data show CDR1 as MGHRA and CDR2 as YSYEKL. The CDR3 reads CASSQEKGGHTEAFF. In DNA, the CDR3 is TGCGCCAGCAGCCAAGAGAAGGGAGGGCACACTGAAGCTTTCTTT.

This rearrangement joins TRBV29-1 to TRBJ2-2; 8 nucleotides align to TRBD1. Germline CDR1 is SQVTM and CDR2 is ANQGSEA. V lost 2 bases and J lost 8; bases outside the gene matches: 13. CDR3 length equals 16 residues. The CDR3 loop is CSVELPRQGMAGELFF. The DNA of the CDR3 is TGCAGCGTTGAACTCCCTCGACAGGGGATGGCGGGGGAGCTGTTTTTT.

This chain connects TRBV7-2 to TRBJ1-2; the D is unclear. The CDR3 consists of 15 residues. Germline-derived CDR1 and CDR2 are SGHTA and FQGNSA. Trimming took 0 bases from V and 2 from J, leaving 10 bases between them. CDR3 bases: TGTGCCAGCAGCTTAGCTATACAGCCCAACTATGGCTACACCTTC. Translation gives CASSLAIQPNYGYTF. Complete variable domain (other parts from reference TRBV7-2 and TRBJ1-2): GAGVSQSPSNKVTEKGKDVELRCDPISGHTALYWYRQSLGQGLEFLIYFQGNSAPDKSGLPSDRFSAERTGGSVSTLTIQRTQQEDSAVYLCASSLAIQPNYGYTFGSGTRLTVV.

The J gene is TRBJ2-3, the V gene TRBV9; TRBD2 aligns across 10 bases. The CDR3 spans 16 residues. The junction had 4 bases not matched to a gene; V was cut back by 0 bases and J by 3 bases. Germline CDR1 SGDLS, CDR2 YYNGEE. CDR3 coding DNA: TGTGCCAGCAGCGTAGGGCAACTAGCGGGGACAGATACGCAGTATTTT. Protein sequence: CASSVGQLAGTDTQYF.

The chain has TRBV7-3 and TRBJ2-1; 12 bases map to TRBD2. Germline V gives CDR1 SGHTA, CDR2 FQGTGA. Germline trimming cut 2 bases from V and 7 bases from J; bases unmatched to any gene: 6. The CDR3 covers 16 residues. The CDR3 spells CASSLLTSGSNNEQFF. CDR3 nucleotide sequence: TGTGCCAGCAGCTTACTGACTAGCGGGAGTAATAATGAGCAGTTCTTC.

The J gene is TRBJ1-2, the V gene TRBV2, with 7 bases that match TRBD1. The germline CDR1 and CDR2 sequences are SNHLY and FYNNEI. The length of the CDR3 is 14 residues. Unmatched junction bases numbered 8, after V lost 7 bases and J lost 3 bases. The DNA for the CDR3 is TGTGCCAGCACACCAACAGGGGATCACTATGGCTACACCTTC. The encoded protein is CASTPTGDHYGYTF.

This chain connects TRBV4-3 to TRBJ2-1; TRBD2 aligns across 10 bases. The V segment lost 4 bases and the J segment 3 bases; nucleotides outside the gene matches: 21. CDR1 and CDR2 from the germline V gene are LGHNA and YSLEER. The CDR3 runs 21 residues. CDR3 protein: CASSPRHRGSQAGGNYNEQFF. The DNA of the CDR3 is TGCGCCAGCAGCCCGCGGCACAGGGGGTCCCAAGCGGGAGGGAACTACAATGAGCAGTTCTTC.

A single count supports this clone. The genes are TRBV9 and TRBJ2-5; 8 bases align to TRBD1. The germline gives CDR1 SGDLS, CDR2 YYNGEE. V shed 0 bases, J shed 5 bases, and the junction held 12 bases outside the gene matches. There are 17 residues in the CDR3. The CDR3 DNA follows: TGTGCCAGCAGCGTAGGGTCAGGGGGCTTCCGGCCGGAGACCCAGTACTTC. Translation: CASSVGSGGFRPETQYF.

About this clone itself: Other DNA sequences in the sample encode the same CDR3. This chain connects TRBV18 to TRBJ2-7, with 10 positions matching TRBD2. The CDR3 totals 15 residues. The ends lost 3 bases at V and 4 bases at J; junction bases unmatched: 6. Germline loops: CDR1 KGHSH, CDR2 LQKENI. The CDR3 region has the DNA TGTGCCAGCTCACCGCCTAGCGGGAGCGGGTACGAGCAGTACTTC. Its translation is CASSPPSGSGYEQYF.

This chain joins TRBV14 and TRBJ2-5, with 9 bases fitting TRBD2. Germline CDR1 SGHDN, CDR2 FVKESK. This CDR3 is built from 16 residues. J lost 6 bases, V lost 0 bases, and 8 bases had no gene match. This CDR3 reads CASSQEGLASGKTQYF. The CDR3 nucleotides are TGTGCCAGCAGCCAAGAGGGACTAGCCTCCGGAAAGACCCAGTACTTC.

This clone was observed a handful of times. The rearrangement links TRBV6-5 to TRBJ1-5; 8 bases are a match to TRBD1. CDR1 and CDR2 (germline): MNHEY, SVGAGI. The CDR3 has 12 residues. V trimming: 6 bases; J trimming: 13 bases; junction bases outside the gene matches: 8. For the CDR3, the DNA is TGTGCCAGCAGAGCCGGGACAGGTGGGCAGCATTTT. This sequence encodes CASRAGTGGQHF.

CDR3 loop: CASRITGNTEAFF. The CDR3 DNA reads TGTGCCAGCAGGATAACAGGGAACACTGAAGCTTTCTTT. The V call is TRBV28, the J call TRBJ1-1; weak D call: TRBD1 (5 bases). This CDR3 contains 13 residues. V lost 6 bases and J 1 base, leaving 9 bases between the germline ends. Germline V CDR1 and CDR2: MDHEN, SYDVKM.

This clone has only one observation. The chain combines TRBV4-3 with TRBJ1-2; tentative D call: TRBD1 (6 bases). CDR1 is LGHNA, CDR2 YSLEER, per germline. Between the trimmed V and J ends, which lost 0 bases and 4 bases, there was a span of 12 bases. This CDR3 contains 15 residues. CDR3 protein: CASSQEYRDAYGYTF. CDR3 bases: TGCGCCAGCAGCCAAGAGTACAGGGATGCCTATGGCTACACCTTC.

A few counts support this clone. This CDR3 is CASSPQGGMNYGYTF. The CDR3 nucleotides read TGTGCCAGCAGCCCACAGGGGGGAATGAACTATGGCTACACCTTC. This chain connects TRBV7-2 to TRBJ1-2; the match to TRBD1 covers 8 bases. CDR1 and CDR2 from the germline V gene are SGHTA and FQGNSA. This CDR3 is 15 amino acids long. V was pared by 5 bases and J by 2 bases, with 7 bases of the junction left unmatched.

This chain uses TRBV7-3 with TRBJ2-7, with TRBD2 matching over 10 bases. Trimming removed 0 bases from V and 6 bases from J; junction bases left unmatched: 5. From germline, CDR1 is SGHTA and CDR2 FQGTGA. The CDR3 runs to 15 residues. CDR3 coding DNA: TGTGCCAGCAGCTTAACTCTAGCGGGAGTGGGCGAGCAGTACTTC. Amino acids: CASSLTLAGVGEQYF.

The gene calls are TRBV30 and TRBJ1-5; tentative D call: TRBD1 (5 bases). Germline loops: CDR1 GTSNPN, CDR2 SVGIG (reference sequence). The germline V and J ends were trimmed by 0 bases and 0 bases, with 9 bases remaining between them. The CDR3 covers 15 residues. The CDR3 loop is CAWSVGGNSNQPQHF. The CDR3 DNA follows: TGTGCCTGGAGTGTGGGGGGGAATAGCAATCAGCCCCAGCATTTT.

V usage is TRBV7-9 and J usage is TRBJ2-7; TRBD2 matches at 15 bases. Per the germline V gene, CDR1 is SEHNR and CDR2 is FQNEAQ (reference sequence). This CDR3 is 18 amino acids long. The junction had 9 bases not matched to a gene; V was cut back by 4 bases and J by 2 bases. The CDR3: CASSSHRGTSGGPYEQYF. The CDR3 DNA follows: TGTGCCAGCAGCTCACATCGGGGGACTAGCGGGGGGCCCTACGAGCAGTACTTC.